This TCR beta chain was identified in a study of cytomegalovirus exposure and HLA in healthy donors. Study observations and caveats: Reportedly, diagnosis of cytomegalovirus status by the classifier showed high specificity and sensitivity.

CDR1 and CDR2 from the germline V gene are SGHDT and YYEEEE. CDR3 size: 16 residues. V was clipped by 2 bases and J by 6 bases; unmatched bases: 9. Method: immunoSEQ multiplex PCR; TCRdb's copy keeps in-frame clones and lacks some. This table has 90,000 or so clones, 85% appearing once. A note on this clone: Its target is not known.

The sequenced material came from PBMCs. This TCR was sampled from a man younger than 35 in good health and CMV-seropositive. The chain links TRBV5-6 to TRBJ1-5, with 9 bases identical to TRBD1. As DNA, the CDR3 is TGTGCCAGCAGCTTCGGGACAGGGTTTCAAGGTCAGCCCCAGCATTTT. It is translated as CASSFGTGFQGQPQHF.